This passage covers 11 T cell receptor beta chains from one sample sequenced in a study of Ad26.COV2.S vaccination and SARS-CoV-2 variants. Treatment described: roughly 19 received Ad26.COV2.S at low or high dose, single or two shots; a few received placebo; per-sample allocation not given. Collection of samples fell on day 63 after the first vaccine or placebo injection. TCRdb's copy holds only in-frame clones and misses some; the assay was immunoSEQ multiplex PCR. The table includes about 350,000 clones, 85% to 90% detected once. The sample in question was peripheral blood, obtained in a trial of Ad26.COV2.S vaccine versus placebo. The origin of the receptors is a person aged 18-60 years who received the Ad26.COV2.S COVID-19 vaccine or a placebo.

Here the CDR3 reads CASSFRTAAYTGELFF. DNA of the CDR3: TGTGCCAGCAGTTTTCGGACAGCAGCCTACACCGGGGAGCTGTTTTTT. The gene calls are TRBV6-5 and TRBJ2-2, with a tentative D call TRBD1 (6 bases). Trimming stripped 4 bases from V and 3 bases from J, with 15 bases between. Germline assignment: CDR1 MNHEY and CDR2 SVGAGI. There are 16 residues in the CDR3.

The CDR3 reads CASSPFDRGLTGELFF. The CDR3 coding sequence is TGTGCCAGCAGTCCCTTCGACAGGGGGCTCACCGGGGAGCTGTTTTTT. The gene calls are TRBV28 and TRBJ2-2, with 10 nucleotides matching TRBD1. The CDR3 has 16 residues. The V and J ends lost 5 bases and 4 bases, in that order; junction bases with no gene match: 7. Germline CDR1 MDHEN, CDR2 SYDVKM. The full variable domain, with the rest looked up from reference TRBV28 and TRBJ2-2, is DVKVTQSSRYLVKRTGEKVFLECVQDMDHENMFWYRQDPGLGLRLIYFSYDVKMKEKGDIPEGYSVSREKKERFSLILESASTNQTSMYLCASSPFDRGLTGELFFGEGSRLTVL.

The chain joins TRBV12-3 or TRBV12-4 to TRBJ1-1; 9 bases map to TRBD1. Unmatched junction bases numbered 4, after V lost 5 bases and J lost 6 bases. The CDR3 length is 13 residues. CDR3 in amino acids: CASSGTGFSEAFF. The DNA of the CDR3 is TGTGCCAGCAGTGGGACAGGGTTTTCTGAAGCTTTCTTT.

The chain carries TRBV27 and TRBJ2-2, with 8 bases fitting TRBD2. This CDR3 has 15 residues. After removal of 0 bases from V and 6 bases from J, the junction contained 3 bases not matched to a gene. From germline, CDR1 is MNHEY and CDR2 SMNVEV (reference sequence). The CDR3: CASSLSFGGAGELFF. Here the CDR3 DNA reads TGTGCCAGCAGTTTATCGTTCGGGGGGGCCGGGGAGCTGTTTTTT.

The V call is TRBV6-5, the J call TRBJ1-1, with a weak D call TRBD1 (5 bases). CDR3 length: 14 residues. CDR1 and CDR2 (germline): MNHEY, SVGAGI. The V end lost 0 bases, the J end lost 7 bases, and 12 bases lay between the germline ends. The CDR3 reads CASSYSRRASEAFF. CDR3 DNA: TGTGCCAGCAGTTACTCACGCAGGGCAAGTGAAGCTTTCTTT.

The chain employs TRBV2 and TRBJ1-2; maybe TRBD1 (5 bases). The germline V and J ends were trimmed by 3 bases and 8 bases, with 13 bases remaining between them. Germline V gene data show CDR1 as SNHLY and CDR2 as FYNNEI. The CDR3 loop spans 13 amino acids. CDR3: CASSEAGLGGYTF. CDR3 in DNA: TGTGCCAGCAGTGAGGCAGGGTTGGGGGGCTACACCTTC.

This chain uses TRBV2 with TRBJ1-6; 8 positions match TRBD1. This CDR3 comprises 13 residues. J was trimmed by 7 bases and V by 11 bases; bases with no gene match: 7. Germline V gene data show CDR1 as SNHLY and CDR2 as FYNNEI. Here the CDR3 DNA reads TGTGCCGCACGGACAGGGAAGAATTCACCCCTCCACTTT. This gives the protein CAARTGKNSPLHF.

This clone was picked up a small number of times. The chain is built from TRBV4-1 and TRBJ2-1; 7 bases align to TRBD2. This CDR3 has 16 residues. Losses at the gene ends were 3 bases for V and 7 bases for J; bases not matched to a gene: 12. Per the germline V gene, CDR1 is MGHRA and CDR2 is YSYEKL. CDR3 sequence reads: CASSHLGRAKYNEQFF. In nucleotides, the CDR3 is TGCGCCAGCAGCCATTTGGGGAGGGCGAAATATAATGAGCAGTTCTTC.

The chain is built from TRBV5-5 and TRBJ1-1; D is possibly TRBD1 (5 bases). The CDR3 length is 14 residues. Germline V gene data show CDR1 as SGHKS and CDR2 as YYEKEE (reference sequence). V lost 4 bases to trimming and J lost 0 bases, with 10 bases between them. CDR3 nucleotides: TGTGCCAGCAGCCGACAGTTAATGAACACTGAAGCTTTCTTT. Its translation: CASSRQLMNTEAFF. The variable domain in full, with the rest retrieved from reference TRBV5-5 and TRBJ1-1, is DAGVTQSPTHLIKTRGQQVTLRCSPISGHKSVSWYQQVLGQGPQFIFQYYEKEERGRGNFPDRFSARQFPNYSSELNVNALLLGDSALYLCASSRQLMNTEAFFGQGTRLTVV.

By proportion, this clone is medium-sized. This sequence joins TRBV2 and TRBJ2-3; no clear D. Germline V gene sequence: CDR1 SNHLY, CDR2 FYNNEI. V lost 1 base and J 1 base, leaving 9 bases between the germline ends. The CDR3 consists of 15 residues. The CDR3, as DNA: TGTGCCAGCAGTGAAGGCTTTGTGGGCACAGATACGCAGTATTTT. This translates into CASSEGFVGTDTQYF.

The rearrangement uses TRBV19 and TRBJ1-5, with a weak D call TRBD1 (5 bases). The germline V gene has CDR1 LNHDA and CDR2 SQIVND (reference sequence). The CDR3 has 15 amino acids. Trimming pared 2 bases from V and 2 bases from J, leaving 10 bases between. The CDR3 is CASSIYLGGNQPQHF. The CDR3 DNA is TGTGCCAGTAGTATATACTTGGGGGGCAATCAGCCCCAGCATTTT. The variable domain in full, completed from reference TRBV19 and TRBJ1-5, reads DGGITQSPKYLFRKEGQNVTLSCEQNLNHDAMYWYRQDPGQGLRLIYYSQIVNDFQKGDIAEGYSVSREKKESFPLTVTSAQKNPTAFYLCASSIYLGGNQPQHFGDGTRLSIL.